The 17 T cell receptor beta chains reported below all come from one sample, sequenced in a study of early stage breast cancer tumors. Produced via immunoSEQ multiplex PCR; TCRdb's table is partial and in-frame only. The table records tens of thousands of clones, more than 65% of them present only once. Material: breast tumor tissue. These receptors all stem from a person in their twenties or thirties with breast cancer.

This clone has a single count. The chain combines TRBV9 with TRBJ2-3, with D perhaps matching TRBD1 (6 bases). V lost 0 bases and J lost 2, with 10 bases in between. The CDR3 is made up of 15 amino acids. Germline V lookup: CDR1 SGDLS, CDR2 YYNGEE. CDR3 coding DNA: TGTGCCAGCAGCGTAGGAGGGGGACCCACAGATACGCAGTATTTT. The encoded protein is CASSVGGGPTDTQYF.

The chain uses TRBV7-2 and TRBJ1-2; D is ambiguous. V lost 3 bases, J lost 5 bases, and 4 bases lay in between. CDR3 length: 11 amino acids. Germline-derived CDR1 and CDR2 are SGHTA and FQGNSA. The chain's CDR3 is CASSFEYGYTF. CDR3 nucleotides: TGTGCCAGCAGCTTCGAGTATGGCTACACCTTC. Using reference TRBV7-2 and TRBJ1-2 for the parts outside the CDR3, the full variable domain is GAGVSQSPSNKVTEKGKDVELRCDPISGHTALYWYRQSLGQGLEFLIYFQGNSAPDKSGLPSDRFSAERTGGSVSTLTIQRTQQEDSAVYLCASSFEYGYTFGSGTRLTVV.

The chain is built from TRBV10-1 and TRBJ1-2; D not resolved. The CDR3 is made up of 13 amino acids. The germline V and J ends were trimmed by 6 bases and 8 bases, with 16 bases remaining between them. Germline V gives CDR1 WNHNN, CDR2 SYGVQD (reference sequence). The CDR3 coding sequence is TGCGCCAGCAGCAGTAATAGGGTATTCGGCTACACCTTC. Its protein is CASSSNRVFGYTF.

The chain carries TRBV10-1 and TRBJ2-1; 11 nucleotides align to TRBD2. V lost 5 bases, J lost 7 bases, and 4 bases stayed unmatched. Germline V gene sequence: CDR1 WNHNN, CDR2 SYGVQD (reference sequence). CDR3 size: 14 residues. CDR3 nucleotide sequence: TGCGCCAGCAGTACTAGCGGGGGCCTAAATGAGCAGTTCTTC. Its translation: CASSTSGGLNEQFF.

This sequence joins TRBV10-2 and TRBJ1-4; no firm D call. Germline V gives CDR1 WSHSY, CDR2 SAAADI. Trimming took 3 bases from V and 5 from J, leaving 10 bases between them. The CDR3 runs 14 residues. CDR3 in DNA: TGCGCCAGCAGTGATAGTTCCCCCAATGAAAAACTGTTTTTT. This translates into CASSDSSPNEKLFF.

The V gene is TRBV18, the J gene TRBJ2-1; TRBD2 agrees at 11 bases. The CDR3 is 17 amino acids. CDR1 and CDR2 from the germline V gene are KGHSH and LQKENI. The V gene end was trimmed by 3 bases and the J gene end by 7 bases; junction bases not matched to a gene: 11. The CDR3 sequence: CASSPLGGSGRANEQFF. The CDR3 coding sequence is TGTGCCAGCTCACCCCTCGGAGGTAGCGGGAGGGCGAATGAGCAGTTCTTC.

The genes are TRBV7-2 and TRBJ2-7; TRBD2 is a possible D gene (6 bases). V lost 5 bases, J lost 7 bases, and 15 bases lay in between. CDR3 size: 13 residues. Germline V gene data show CDR1 as SGHTA and CDR2 as FQGNSA. As DNA, the CDR3 is TGTGCCAGCAGCCCAGACCCCCGGGGGGAGCAGTACTTC. Encoded protein: CASSPDPRGEQYF.

This clone has just a few counts. The chain joins TRBV10-3 to TRBJ1-6; D not resolved. Germline V gene sequence: CDR1 ENHRY, CDR2 SYGVKD. V lost 6 bases and J lost 9, with 12 bases in between. This CDR3 has 13 residues. The CDR3 sequence is CAISPRSGSPLHF. The CDR3 DNA reads as TGTGCCATCAGCCCGAGGAGCGGTTCACCCCTCCACTTT.

The chain carries TRBV30 and TRBJ1-2; D is perhaps TRBD1 (5 bases). This CDR3 comprises 15 residues. In germline, CDR1 is GTSNPN, CDR2 SVGIG (reference sequence). V lost 8 bases, J lost 1 base, and 20 bases lay in between. The CDR3 protein is CAAKRGGGFNYGYTF. The CDR3 DNA follows: TGTGCCGCTAAGAGGGGCGGGGGTTTTAACTATGGCTACACCTTC.

The gene calls are TRBV30 and TRBJ1-5, with D perhaps matching TRBD1 (6 bases). Per the germline V gene, CDR1 is GTSNPN and CDR2 is SVGIG (reference sequence). This CDR3 comprises 14 residues. The V end lost 3 bases, the J end lost 1 base, and 10 bases lay between the germline ends. CDR3 residues: CAWSGTPSNQPQHF. DNA of the CDR3: TGTGCCTGGAGCGGGACACCAAGCAATCAGCCCCAGCATTTT.

The chain uses TRBV7-6 and TRBJ2-7, with a tentative D call TRBD2 (6 bases). The V gene lost 5 bases and the J gene lost 1 base, with 15 bases spanning the gap. The CDR3 sequence is 15 residues long. Germline lookup yields CDR1 SGHVS and CDR2 FNYEAQ. The CDR3 DNA reads TGTGCCAGCAGCCCCCCCCTAGCGAGATCCTACGAGCAGTACTTC. Translation: CASSPPLARSYEQYF.

The V and J genes are TRBV5-4 and TRBJ2-5; 8 positions agree with TRBD1. V was pared by 4 bases and J by 1 base, with 12 bases of the junction left unmatched. Germline values: CDR1 SGHNT, CDR2 YYREEE (reference sequence). The CDR3 length is 17 residues. The CDR3 bases are TGTGCCAGCAGCATTTTGACAGGGGAGCATTTCCAAGAGACCCAGTACTTC. This sequence encodes CASSILTGEHFQETQYF. The full variable domain, rest sourced from reference TRBV5-4 and TRBJ2-5, is ETGVTQSPTHLIKTRGQQVTLRCSSQSGHNTVSWYQQALGQGPQFIFQYYREEENGRGNFPPRFSGLQFPNYSSELNVNALELDDSALYLCASSILTGEHFQETQYFGPGTRLLVL.

The V gene is TRBV27, the J gene TRBJ2-1, with no clear D. Trimming removed 0 bases at V and 8 bases at J, with 20 bases between. Germline CDR1 MNHEY, CDR2 SMNVEV (reference sequence). The CDR3 is 17 amino acids. CDR3 coding DNA: TGTGCCAGCAGTTTATCGGTCGGGTCGGGTAGATTCGATGAGCAGTTCTTC. Its translation: CASSLSVGSGRFDEQFF.

The chain is built from TRBV30 and TRBJ2-6, with D maybe TRBD1 (6 bases). CDR1 is GTSNPN and CDR2 is SVGIG in the germline V gene (reference sequence). This CDR3 is 15 amino acids long. V lost 7 bases to trimming and J lost 0 bases, with 13 bases between them. CDR3 residues: CASGADFSGANVLTF. CDR3 DNA: TGTGCCTCAGGGGCGGACTTCTCTGGGGCCAACGTCCTGACTTTC. Full variable domain (outside the CDR3, taken from reference TRBV30 and TRBJ2-6): SQTIHQWPATLVQPVGSPLSLECTVEGTSNPNLYWYRQAAGRGLQLLFYSVGIGQISSEVPQNLSASRPQDRQFILSSKKLLLSDSGFYLCASGADFSGANVLTFGAGSRLTVL.

The chain joins TRBV30 to TRBJ1-6; D is unclear. The germline V gene has CDR1 GTSNPN and CDR2 SVGIG (reference sequence). V shed 0 bases and J shed 8 bases, with 8 bases lying between them. The CDR3 consists of 13 residues. The CDR3 DNA reads TGTGCCTGGAGTGTAGAAGGTGATTCACCCCTCCACTTT. Encoded protein: CAWSVEGDSPLHF.

This chain joins TRBV7-6 and TRBJ1-1; no clear D. The CDR3 is 14 amino acids. The germline gives CDR1 SGHVS, CDR2 FNYEAQ. V was cut by 2 bases and J by 2 bases, with 9 bases left in between. The CDR3 protein is CASSLREGNTEAFF. The CDR3 nucleotides are TGTGCCAGCAGCTTACGGGAGGGAAACACTGAAGCTTTCTTT.

This clone was observed a few times. J is TRBJ2-3 and V is TRBV7-9, with 7 bases identical to TRBD2. Per the germline V gene, CDR1 is SEHNR and CDR2 is FQNEAQ (reference sequence). The V gene end was trimmed by 8 bases and the J gene end by 1 base; junction bases not matched to a gene: 6. CDR3 length: 14 residues. CDR3 bases: TGTGCCAGCTCCCACAGCGGGGGCACAGATACGCAGTATTTT. Translation gives CASSHSGGTDTQYF.